This TCR beta chain comes out of a study of tumor-infiltrating lymphocytes in oesophageal squamous cell carcinoma (dated by TCRdb to about 2016). Library generation was performed with PCR. Reads for this sample came from an Illumina HiSeq 2000. Using fastp trimming at Q25 and MiXCR clonotype assembly, TCRdb reanalyzed the public sequencing data and kept in-frame beta chains. Each entry is one CDR3 protein sequence, shown with its most common DNA and genes. The sample profile shows over 10,000 distinct CDR3 sequences; around 56% of them were found once. The ten largest make up about 30% of the sample. This clonotype was recorded many times. The specificity of this receptor is unknown. Base qualities are not recorded, but no much larger clone differs from it by a single base. Including the terminal cysteine and phenylalanine, the CDR3 comprises 14 residues. Only CDR3 DNA remains: 42 bases, in frame from the first base. The germline V gene encodes CDR1 WNHNN and CDR2 SYGVQD (reference sequence). At the junction V is shortened by 2 bases and J by 5 bases, with 10 bases in between.

This sequence was found in a female donor with esophageal squamous cell carcinoma. This chain is built from TRBV10-1 and TRBJ2-1, with TRBD2 tentatively as D gene (6 bases match). The sample comprised esophageal tumor tissue. The base sequence is TGCGCCAGCAGTGAGGCTAGCGCAGACAATGAGCAGTTCTTC. It translates to CASSEASADNEQFF.